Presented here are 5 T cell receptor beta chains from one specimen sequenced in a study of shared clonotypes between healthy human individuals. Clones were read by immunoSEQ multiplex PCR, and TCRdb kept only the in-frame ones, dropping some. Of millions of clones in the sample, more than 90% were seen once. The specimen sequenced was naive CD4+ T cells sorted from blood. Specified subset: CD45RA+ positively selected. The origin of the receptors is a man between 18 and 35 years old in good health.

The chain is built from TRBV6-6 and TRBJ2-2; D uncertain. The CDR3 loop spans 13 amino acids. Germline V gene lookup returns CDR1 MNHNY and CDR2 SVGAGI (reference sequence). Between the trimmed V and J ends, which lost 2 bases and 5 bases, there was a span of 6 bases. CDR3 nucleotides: TGTGCCAGCAGTTACCCTCAGACCGGGGAGCTGTTTTTT. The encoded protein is CASSYPQTGELFF.

The CDR3 region has the DNA TGTGCCTGGGGAGGGGGATCTCATGAAAAACTGTTTTTT. Translated: CAWGGGSHEKLFF. The chain links TRBV30 to TRBJ1-4; tentatively, D is TRBD1 (6 bases). The ends were cut back, 5 bases at V and 6 bases at J, with 13 bases in the middle. Germline CDR1 GTSNPN, CDR2 SVGIG (reference sequence). The CDR3 length is 13 residues.

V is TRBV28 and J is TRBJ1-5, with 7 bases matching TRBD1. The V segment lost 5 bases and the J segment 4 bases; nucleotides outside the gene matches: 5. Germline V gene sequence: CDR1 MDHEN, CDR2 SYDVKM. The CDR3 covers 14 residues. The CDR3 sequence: CASSAGTANQPQHF. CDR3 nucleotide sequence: TGTGCCAGCAGTGCCGGGACAGCAAATCAGCCCCAGCATTTT.

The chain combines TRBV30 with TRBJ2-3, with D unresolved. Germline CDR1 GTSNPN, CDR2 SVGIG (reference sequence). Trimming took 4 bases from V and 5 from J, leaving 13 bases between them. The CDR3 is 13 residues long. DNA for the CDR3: TGTGCCTGGACCCGAAGAGAAGGAGATACGCAGTATTTT. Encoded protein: CAWTRREGDTQYF.

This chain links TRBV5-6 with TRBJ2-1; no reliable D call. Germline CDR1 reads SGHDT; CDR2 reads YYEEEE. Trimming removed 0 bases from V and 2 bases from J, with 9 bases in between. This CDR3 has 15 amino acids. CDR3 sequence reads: CASSLAPQAYNEQFF. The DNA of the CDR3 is TGTGCCAGCAGCTTGGCTCCCCAGGCCTACAATGAGCAGTTCTTC.